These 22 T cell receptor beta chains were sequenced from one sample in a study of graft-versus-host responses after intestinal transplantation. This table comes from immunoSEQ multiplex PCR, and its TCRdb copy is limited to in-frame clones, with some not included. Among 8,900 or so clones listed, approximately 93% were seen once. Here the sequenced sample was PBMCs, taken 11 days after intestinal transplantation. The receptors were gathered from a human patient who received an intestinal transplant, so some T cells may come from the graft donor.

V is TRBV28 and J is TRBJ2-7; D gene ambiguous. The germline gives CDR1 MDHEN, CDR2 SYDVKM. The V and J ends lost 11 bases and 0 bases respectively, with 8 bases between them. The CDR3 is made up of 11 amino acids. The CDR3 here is CAGPCSYEQYF. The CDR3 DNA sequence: TGTGCCGGCCCTTGCTCCTACGAGCAGTACTTC.

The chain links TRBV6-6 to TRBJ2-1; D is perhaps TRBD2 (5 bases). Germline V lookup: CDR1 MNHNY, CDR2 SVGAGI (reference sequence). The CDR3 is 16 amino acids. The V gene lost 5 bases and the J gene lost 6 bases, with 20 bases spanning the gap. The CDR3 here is CASSPLDAKGGNEQFF. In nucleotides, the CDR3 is TGTGCCAGCAGTCCGCTAGATGCCAAAGGAGGCAATGAGCAGTTCTTC.

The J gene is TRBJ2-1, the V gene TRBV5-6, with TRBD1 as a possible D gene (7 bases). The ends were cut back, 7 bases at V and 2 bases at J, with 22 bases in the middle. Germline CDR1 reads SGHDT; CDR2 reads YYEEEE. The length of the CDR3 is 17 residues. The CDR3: CASAGQGGTGTYNEQFF. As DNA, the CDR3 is TGTGCCAGCGCCGGCCAGGGGGGCACCGGGACCTACAATGAGCAGTTCTTC.

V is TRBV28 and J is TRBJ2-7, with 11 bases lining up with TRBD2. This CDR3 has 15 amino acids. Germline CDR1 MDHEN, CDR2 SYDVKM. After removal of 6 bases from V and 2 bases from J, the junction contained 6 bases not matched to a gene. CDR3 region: CASRSLAGETYEQYF. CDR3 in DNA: TGTGCCAGCAGATCACTAGCGGGGGAGACCTACGAGCAGTACTTC.

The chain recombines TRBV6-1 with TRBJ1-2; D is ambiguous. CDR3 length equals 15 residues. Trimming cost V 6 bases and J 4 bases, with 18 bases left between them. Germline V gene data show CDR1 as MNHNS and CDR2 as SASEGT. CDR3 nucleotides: TGTGCCAGCAGCGCCCACAATCCCCTCCCCTATGGCTACACCTTC. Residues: CASSAHNPLPYGYTF.

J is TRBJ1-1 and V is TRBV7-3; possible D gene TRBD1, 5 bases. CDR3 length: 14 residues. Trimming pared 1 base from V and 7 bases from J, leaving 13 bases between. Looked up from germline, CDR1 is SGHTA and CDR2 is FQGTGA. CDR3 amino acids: CASSLIGWQGEAFF. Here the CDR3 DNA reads TGTGCCAGCAGCTTAATAGGGTGGCAGGGTGAAGCTTTCTTT.

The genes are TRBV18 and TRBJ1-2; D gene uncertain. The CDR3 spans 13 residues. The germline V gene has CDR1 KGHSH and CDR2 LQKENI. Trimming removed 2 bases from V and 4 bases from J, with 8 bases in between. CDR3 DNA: TGTGCCAGCTCACCAGGCTCCCTCTATGGCTACACCTTC. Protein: CASSPGSLYGYTF.

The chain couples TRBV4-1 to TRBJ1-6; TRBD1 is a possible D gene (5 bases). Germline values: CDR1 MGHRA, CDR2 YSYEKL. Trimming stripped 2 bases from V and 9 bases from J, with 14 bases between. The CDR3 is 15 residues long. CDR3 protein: CASSQTMGGGSPLHF. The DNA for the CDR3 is TGCGCCAGCAGCCAAACGATGGGGGGGGGTTCACCCCTCCACTTT.

The CDR3 bases are TGCGCCAGCAGTGAGTCGGGGCCTACTGAAGCTTTCTTT. Protein product: CASSESGPTEAFF. The chain links TRBV10-1 to TRBJ1-1, with TRBD1 as a possible D gene (5 bases). This CDR3 has 13 residues. V shed 0 bases and J shed 5 bases, with 7 bases lying between them. The germline CDR1 and CDR2 sequences are WNHNN and SYGVQD (reference sequence).

The CDR3 sequence is CASPAGEMTGELFF. CDR3 nucleotide sequence: TGTGCTAGCCCAGCGGGAGAAATGACCGGGGAGCTGTTTTTT. The J gene is TRBJ2-2, the V gene TRBV7-7; 8 positions match TRBD2. Per the germline V gene, CDR1 is SSHAT and CDR2 is FNYEAQ (reference sequence). The CDR3 covers 14 residues.

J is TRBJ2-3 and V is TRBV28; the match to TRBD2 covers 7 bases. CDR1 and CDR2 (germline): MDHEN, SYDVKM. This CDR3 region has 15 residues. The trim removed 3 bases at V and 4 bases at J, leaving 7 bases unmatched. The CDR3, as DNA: TGTGCCAGCAGTTTTAACCCTAGCGGTTCAGATACGCAGTATTTT. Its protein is CASSFNPSGSDTQYF.

The CDR3 loop reads CSARNTGELFF. CDR3 DNA sequence: TGCAGTGCGCGCAACACCGGGGAGCTGTTTTTT. The chain joins TRBV20-1 to TRBJ2-2; unclear D gene. In germline, CDR1 is DFQATT, CDR2 SNEGSKA (reference sequence). V lost 6 bases and J 2 bases, leaving 4 bases between the germline ends. The CDR3 is 11 residues long.

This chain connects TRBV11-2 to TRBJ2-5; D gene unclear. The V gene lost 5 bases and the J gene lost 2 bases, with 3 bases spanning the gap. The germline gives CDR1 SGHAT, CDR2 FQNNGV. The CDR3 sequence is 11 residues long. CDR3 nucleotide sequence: TGTGCCAGCAGCCTACAAGAGACCCAGTACTTC. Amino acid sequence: CASSLQETQYF.

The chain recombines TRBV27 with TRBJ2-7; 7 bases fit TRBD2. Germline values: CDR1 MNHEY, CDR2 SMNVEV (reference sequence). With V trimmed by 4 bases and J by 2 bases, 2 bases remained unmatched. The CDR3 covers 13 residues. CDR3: CASSYSGAYEQYF. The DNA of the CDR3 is TGTGCCAGCAGTTACAGCGGGGCCTACGAGCAGTACTTC.

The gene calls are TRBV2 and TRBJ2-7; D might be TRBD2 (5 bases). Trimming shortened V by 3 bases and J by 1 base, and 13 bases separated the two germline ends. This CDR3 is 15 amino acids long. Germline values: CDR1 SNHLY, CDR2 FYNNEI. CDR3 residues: CASSETPGGSYEQYV. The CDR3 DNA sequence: TGTGCCAGCAGTGAGACGCCAGGAGGATCCTACGAGCAGTACGTC.

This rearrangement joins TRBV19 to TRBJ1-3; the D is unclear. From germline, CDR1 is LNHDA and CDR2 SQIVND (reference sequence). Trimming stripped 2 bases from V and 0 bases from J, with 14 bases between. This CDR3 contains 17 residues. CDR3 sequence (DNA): TGTGCCAGTAGTATAAGGCACAGCCATTACTCTGGAAACACCATATATTTT. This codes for CASSIRHSHYSGNTIYF.

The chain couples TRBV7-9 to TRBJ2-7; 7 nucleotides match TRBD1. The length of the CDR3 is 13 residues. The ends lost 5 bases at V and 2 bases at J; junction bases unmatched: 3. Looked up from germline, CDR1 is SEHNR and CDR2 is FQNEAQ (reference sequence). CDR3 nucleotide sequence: TGTGCCAGCAGCCAAGGGACAGCCTACGAGCAGTACTTC. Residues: CASSQGTAYEQYF.

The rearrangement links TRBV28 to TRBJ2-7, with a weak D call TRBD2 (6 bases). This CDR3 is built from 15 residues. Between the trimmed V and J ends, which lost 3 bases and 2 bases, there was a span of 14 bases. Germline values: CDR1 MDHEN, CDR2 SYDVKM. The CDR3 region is CASSFFQEGPYEQYF. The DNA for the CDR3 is TGTGCCAGCAGTTTCTTTCAGGAGGGCCCCTACGAGCAGTACTTC.

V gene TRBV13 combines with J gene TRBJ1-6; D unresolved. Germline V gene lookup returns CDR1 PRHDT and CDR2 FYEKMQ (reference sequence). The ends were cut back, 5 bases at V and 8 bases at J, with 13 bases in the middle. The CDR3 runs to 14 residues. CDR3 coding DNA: TGTGCCAGCAGCCCCTTTCGTCCGGATTCACCCCTCCACTTT. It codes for CASSPFRPDSPLHF.

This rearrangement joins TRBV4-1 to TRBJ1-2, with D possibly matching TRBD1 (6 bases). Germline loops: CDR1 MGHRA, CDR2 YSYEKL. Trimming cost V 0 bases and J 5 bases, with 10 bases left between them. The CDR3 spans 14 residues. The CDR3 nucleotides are TGCGCCAGCAGCCAAGAGGGGCAGGGGTATGGCTACACCTTC. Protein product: CASSQEGQGYGYTF.

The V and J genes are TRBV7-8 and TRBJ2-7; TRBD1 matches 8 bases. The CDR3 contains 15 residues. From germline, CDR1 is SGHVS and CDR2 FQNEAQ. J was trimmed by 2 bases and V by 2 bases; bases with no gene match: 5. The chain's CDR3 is CASSLRGQATYEQYF. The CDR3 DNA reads TGTGCCAGCAGCTTAAGGGGACAGGCAACCTACGAGCAGTACTTC.

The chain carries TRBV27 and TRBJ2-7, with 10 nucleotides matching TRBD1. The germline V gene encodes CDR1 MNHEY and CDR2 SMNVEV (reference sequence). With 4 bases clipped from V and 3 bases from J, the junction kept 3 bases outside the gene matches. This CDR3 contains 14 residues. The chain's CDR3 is CASSWDRGGYEQYF. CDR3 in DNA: TGTGCCAGCAGTTGGGACAGGGGAGGCTACGAGCAGTACTTC.